The TCR beta chain described here comes from a study of cytomegalovirus exposure and HLA in healthy donors. As regards this clone: Its specificity is unknown.

The CDR3 totals 16 residues. Trimming stripped 0 bases from V and 1 base from J, with 10 bases between. The germline V gene encodes CDR1 SGHTA and CDR2 FQGTGA. PCR was performed using 60 Vbeta and 13 Jbeta primers. The repertoire was sequenced with immunoSEQ multiplex PCR; TCRdb's copy has only in-frame clones and lacks some. The sample has about 34,000 clones; around nine tenths are singletons. Overall study findings and caveats: Analyzed later, association rates of TCRs varied across HLA loci, with DRB1 most and HLA-C fewest. Roughly even sequencing depth across donors was the assumption behind the presence/absence analyses.

The chain has TRBV7-3 and TRBJ2-1; D might be TRBD2 (5 bases). This receptor was taken from a boy younger than 18 in good health and CMV-seronegative. The sample comprised PBMCs. CDR3 loop: CASSLTDYRSYNEQFF. CDR3 sequence (DNA): TGTGCCAGCAGCTTAACAGACTACCGATCCTACAATGAGCAGTTCTTC.